This T cell receptor beta chain derives from a study of T cell repertoires in ileal Crohn's disease. The wider study: About half of patients got postoperative therapy: some 11 thiopurines, fewer than 20 anti-TNF.

Repertoires were generated with immunoSEQ multiplex PCR, while TCRdb's copy carries only in-frame clones and drops some. Of 9,500 to 13,000 clones in the sample, more than 60% were seen once. The CDR3 extends over 15 amino acids. V dropped 0 bases and J dropped 0 bases, with 8 bases sitting between them. Germline CDR1 reads KGHSH; CDR2 reads LQKENI. Sequencing input: ileal tissue. This chain joins TRBV18 and TRBJ1-1; D may be TRBD1 (5 bases). This TCR came from an adult with Crohn's disease. Here the CDR3 reads CASSPPTGMNTEAFF. The CDR3 DNA follows: TGTGCCAGCTCACCACCAACAGGAATGAACACTGAAGCTTTCTTT. Together with reference TRBV18 and TRBJ1-1, the CDR3 gives the full variable domain: NAGVMQNPRHLVRRRGQEARLRCSPMKGHSHVYWYRQLPEEGLKFMVYLQKENIIDESGMPKERFSAEFPKEGPSILRIQQVVRGDSAAYFCASSPPTGMNTEAFFGQGTRLTVV.